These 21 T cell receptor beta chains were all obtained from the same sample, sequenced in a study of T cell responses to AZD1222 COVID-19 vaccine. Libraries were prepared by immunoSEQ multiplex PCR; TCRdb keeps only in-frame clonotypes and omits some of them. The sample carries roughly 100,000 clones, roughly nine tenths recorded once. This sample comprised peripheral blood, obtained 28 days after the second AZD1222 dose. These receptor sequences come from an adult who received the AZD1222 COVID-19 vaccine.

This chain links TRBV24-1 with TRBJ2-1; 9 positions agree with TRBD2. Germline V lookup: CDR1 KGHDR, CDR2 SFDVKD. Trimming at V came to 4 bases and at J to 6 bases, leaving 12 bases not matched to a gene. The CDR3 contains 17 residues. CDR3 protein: CATSEALSGSGVNEQFF. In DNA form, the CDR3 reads TGTGCCACCAGTGAGGCGCTTAGCGGGAGCGGTGTCAATGAGCAGTTCTTC.

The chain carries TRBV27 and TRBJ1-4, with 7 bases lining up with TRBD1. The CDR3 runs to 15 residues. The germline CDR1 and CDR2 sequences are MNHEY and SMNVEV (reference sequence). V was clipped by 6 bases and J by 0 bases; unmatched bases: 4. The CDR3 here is CASRFQGATNEKLFF. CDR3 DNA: TGTGCCAGCAGGTTTCAGGGGGCAACTAATGAAAAACTGTTTTTT.

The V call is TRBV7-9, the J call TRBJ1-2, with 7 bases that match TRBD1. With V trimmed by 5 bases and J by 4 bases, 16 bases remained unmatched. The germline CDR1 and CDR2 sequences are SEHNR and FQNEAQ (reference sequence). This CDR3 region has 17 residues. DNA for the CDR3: TGTGCCAGCAGCCCACCGGGTCGGGACAGAAAAATCTATGGCTACACCTTC. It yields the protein CASSPPGRDRKIYGYTF.

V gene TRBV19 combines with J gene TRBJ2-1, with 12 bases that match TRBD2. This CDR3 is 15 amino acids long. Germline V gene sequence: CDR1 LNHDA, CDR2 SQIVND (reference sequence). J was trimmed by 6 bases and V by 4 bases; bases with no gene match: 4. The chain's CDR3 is CASSRKTSGSNEQFF. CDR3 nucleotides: TGTGCCAGTAGTAGAAAGACTAGCGGGAGCAATGAGCAGTTCTTC.

The CDR3 sequence: CASSFSGANVLTF. CDR3 DNA sequence: TGTGCCAGCAGCTTCAGTGGGGCCAACGTCCTGACTTTC. The rearrangement joins TRBV7-2 to TRBJ2-6; D is ambiguous. V was pared by 3 bases and J by 3 bases, with 3 bases between. Per germline, CDR1 SGHTA and CDR2 FQGNSA. CDR3 size: 13 residues.

CDR3 region: CAISRTGGDTEAFF. As DNA, the CDR3 is TGTGCCATCAGCAGGACAGGGGGGGACACTGAAGCTTTCTTT. The V gene is TRBV10-3, the J gene TRBJ1-1, with 10 positions matching TRBD1. CDR3 length equals 14 residues. Germline CDR1 is ENHRY and CDR2 is SYGVKD. V lost 6 bases, J lost 3 bases, and 4 bases stayed unmatched.

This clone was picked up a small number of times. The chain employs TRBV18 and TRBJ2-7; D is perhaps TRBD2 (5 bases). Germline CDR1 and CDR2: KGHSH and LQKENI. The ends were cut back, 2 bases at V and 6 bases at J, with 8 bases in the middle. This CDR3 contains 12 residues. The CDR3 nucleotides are TGTGCCAGCTCACCAAGCGGTTCCGAGCAGTACTTC. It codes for CASSPSGSEQYF.

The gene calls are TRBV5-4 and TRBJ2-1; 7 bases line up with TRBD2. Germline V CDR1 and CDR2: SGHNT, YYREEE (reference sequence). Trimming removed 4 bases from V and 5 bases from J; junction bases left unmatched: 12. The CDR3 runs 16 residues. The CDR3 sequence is CASSAHLGTINNEQFF. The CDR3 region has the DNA TGTGCCAGCAGCGCACATCTCGGGACTATCAACAATGAGCAGTTCTTC. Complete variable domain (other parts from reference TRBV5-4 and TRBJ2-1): ETGVTQSPTHLIKTRGQQVTLRCSSQSGHNTVSWYQQALGQGPQFIFQYYREEENGRGNFPPRFSGLQFPNYSSELNVNALELDDSALYLCASSAHLGTINNEQFFGPGTRLTVL.

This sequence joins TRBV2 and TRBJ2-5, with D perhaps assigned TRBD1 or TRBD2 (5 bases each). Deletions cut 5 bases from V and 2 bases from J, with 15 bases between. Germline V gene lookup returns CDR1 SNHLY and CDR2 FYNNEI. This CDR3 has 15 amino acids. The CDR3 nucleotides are TGTGCCAGCAGTTTCTCCTCGGGGCGGCAAGAGACCCAGTACTTC. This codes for CASSFSSGRQETQYF.

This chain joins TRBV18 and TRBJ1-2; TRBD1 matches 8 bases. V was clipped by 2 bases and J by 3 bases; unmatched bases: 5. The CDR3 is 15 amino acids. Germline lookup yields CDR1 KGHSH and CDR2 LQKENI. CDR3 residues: CASSPGPGGDYGYTF. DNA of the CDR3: TGTGCCAGCTCACCAGGGCCAGGGGGCGACTATGGCTACACCTTC.

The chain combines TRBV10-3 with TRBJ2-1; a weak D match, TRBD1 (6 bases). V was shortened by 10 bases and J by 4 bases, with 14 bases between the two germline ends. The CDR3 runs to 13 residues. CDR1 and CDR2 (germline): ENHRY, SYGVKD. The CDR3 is CATWTAAYNEQFF. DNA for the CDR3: TGTGCCACCTGGACAGCGGCGTACAATGAGCAGTTCTTC.

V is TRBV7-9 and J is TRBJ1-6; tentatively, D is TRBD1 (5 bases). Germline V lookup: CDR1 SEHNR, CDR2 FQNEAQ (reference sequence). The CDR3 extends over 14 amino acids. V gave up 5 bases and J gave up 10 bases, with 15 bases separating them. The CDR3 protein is CASSPGHSQSPLHF. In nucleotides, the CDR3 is TGTGCCAGCAGCCCCGGACACTCCCAATCACCCCTCCACTTT.

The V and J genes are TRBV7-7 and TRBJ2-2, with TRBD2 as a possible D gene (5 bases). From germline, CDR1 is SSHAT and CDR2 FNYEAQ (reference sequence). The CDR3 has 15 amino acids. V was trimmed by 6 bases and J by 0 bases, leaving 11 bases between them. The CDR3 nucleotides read TGTGCCAGCAGACCGACTAACGCGAACACCGGGGAGCTGTTTTTT. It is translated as CASRPTNANTGELFF.

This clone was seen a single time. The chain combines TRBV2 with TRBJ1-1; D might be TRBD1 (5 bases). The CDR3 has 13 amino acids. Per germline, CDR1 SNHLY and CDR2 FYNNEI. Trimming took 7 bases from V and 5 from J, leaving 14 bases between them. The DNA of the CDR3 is TGTGCCAGCACATCCGAGGGGAGTACTGAAGCTTTCTTT. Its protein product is CASTSEGSTEAFF. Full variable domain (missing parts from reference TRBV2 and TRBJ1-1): EPEVTQTPSHQVTQMGQEVILRCVPISNHLYFYWYRQILGQKVEFLVSFYNNEISEKSEIFDDQFSVERPDGSNFTLKIRSTKLEDSAMYFCASTSEGSTEAFFGQGTRLTVV.

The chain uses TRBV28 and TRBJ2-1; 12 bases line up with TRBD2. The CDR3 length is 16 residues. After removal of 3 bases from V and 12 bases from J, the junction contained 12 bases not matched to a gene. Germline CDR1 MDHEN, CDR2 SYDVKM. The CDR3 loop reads CASSFPPSSGREGQFF. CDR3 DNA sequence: TGTGCCAGCAGTTTCCCGCCTTCTAGCGGGAGGGAAGGGCAGTTCTTC. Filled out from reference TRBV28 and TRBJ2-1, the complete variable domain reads DVKVTQSSRYLVKRTGEKVFLECVQDMDHENMFWYRQDPGLGLRLIYFSYDVKMKEKGDIPEGYSVSREKKERFSLILESASTNQTSMYLCASSFPPSSGREGQFFGPGTRLTVL.

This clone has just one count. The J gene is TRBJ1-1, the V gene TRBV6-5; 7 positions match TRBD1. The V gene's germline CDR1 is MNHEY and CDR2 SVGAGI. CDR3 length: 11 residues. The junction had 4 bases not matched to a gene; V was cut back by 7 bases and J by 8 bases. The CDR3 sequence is CASNADREAFF. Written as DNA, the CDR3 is TGTGCCAGCAACGCGGACAGGGAAGCTTTCTTT.

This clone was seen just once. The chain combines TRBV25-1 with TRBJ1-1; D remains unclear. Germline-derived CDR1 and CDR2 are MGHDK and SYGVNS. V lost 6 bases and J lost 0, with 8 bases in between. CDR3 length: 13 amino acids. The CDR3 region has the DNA TGTGCCAGCAGCATAGGGATGAACACTGAAGCTTTCTTT. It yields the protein CASSIGMNTEAFF.

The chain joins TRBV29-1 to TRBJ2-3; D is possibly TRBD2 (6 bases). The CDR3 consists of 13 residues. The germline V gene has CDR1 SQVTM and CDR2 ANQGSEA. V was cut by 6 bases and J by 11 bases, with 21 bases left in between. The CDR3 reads CSVEYEAPGLQYF. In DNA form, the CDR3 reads TGCAGCGTCGAATACGAAGCTCCGGGACTGCAGTATTTT.

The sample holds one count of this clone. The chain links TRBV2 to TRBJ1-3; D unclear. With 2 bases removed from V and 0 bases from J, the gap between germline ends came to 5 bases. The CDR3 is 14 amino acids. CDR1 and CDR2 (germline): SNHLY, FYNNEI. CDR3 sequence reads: CASSENSSGNTIYF. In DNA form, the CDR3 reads TGTGCCAGCAGTGAAAATAGCTCTGGAAACACCATATATTTT.

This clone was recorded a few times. This chain's CDR3 is CASRNSDNYGYTF. In nucleotides, the CDR3 is TGTGCCAGCAGAAACAGTGATAACTATGGCTACACCTTC. This chain joins TRBV6-6 and TRBJ1-2; D is ambiguous. V shed 6 bases and J shed 1 base, with 9 bases lying between them. Germline V lookup: CDR1 MNHNY, CDR2 SVGAGI (reference sequence). The CDR3 extends over 13 amino acids.

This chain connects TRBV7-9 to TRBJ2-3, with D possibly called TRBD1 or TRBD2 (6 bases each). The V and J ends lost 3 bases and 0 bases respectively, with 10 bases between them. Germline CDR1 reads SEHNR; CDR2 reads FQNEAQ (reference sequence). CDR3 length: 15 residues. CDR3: CASSLGGASTDTQYF. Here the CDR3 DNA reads TGTGCCAGCAGCTTGGGGGGCGCGAGCACAGATACGCAGTATTTT.